Below, 5 T cell receptor beta chains from the same sample are listed, as sequenced in a study of shared clonotypes between healthy human individuals (dated by TCRdb to the early 2020s). CD8 naive samples were CD45RO-negative cells positively selected for CCR7, giving a CD45RA+CCR7+ population that excluded TemRA cells. Receptor amplification or capture employed the immunoSEQ multiplex PCR assay. TCRdb obtained this table from immuneACCESS and retained in-frame rearrangements with V and J assigned. These tables miss some clones; where compared with another copy, unresolved V genes account for less than half of the shortfall, and the remainder is unexplained. This sample lists almost 700,000 clones; roughly 94% were detected once. Of the sample, 24% is held by the ten largest clones. The sequenced sample was naive CD8+ T cells sorted from blood. The cell subset or site label of this sample denotes: CD45RA+CCR7+. Receptors were obtained from a young man in good health.

The J gene is TRBJ1-4, the V gene TRBV5-5, with a weak D call TRBD1 (6 bases). The CDR3 consists of 16 residues. Trimming cost V 2 bases and J 8 bases, with 19 bases left between them. Per germline, CDR1 SGHKS and CDR2 YYEKEE (reference sequence). The CDR3 protein is CASSFGRGGLGEKLFF. As DNA, the CDR3 is TGTGCCAGCAGCTTTGGCAGGGGAGGTTTAGGAGAAAAACTGTTTTTT.

This chain connects TRBV9 to TRBJ2-7, with a tentative D call TRBD1 (5 bases). V gave up 4 bases and J gave up 0 bases, with 14 bases separating them. The V gene's germline CDR1 is SGDLS and CDR2 YYNGEE. The CDR3 spans 15 residues. Here the CDR3 DNA reads TGTGCCAGCAGCCCCGAAGGGGATCCCTCCTACGAGCAGTACTTC. It encodes CASSPEGDPSYEQYF. The full variable domain, with the rest looked up from reference TRBV9 and TRBJ2-7, is DSGVTQTPKHLITATGQRVTLRCSPRSGDLSVYWYQQSLDQGLQFLIQYYNGEERAKGNILERFSAQQFPDLHSELNLSSLELGDSALYFCASSPEGDPSYEQYFGPGTRLTVT.

The chain recombines TRBV29-1 with TRBJ2-7; 11 nucleotides align to TRBD1. Germline V gene lookup returns CDR1 SQVTM and CDR2 ANQGSEA. The CDR3 is 14 amino acids. V trimming: 6 bases; J trimming: 3 bases; junction bases outside the gene matches: 7. The CDR3 DNA is TGCAGCGTGGCACCCGGGACAGGGGGCTACGAGCAGTACTTC. Its translation is CSVAPGTGGYEQYF.

V is TRBV28 and J is TRBJ2-5; no clear D. V lost 5 bases and J 3 bases, leaving 10 bases between the germline ends. This CDR3 region has 13 residues. Germline CDR1 and CDR2: MDHEN and SYDVKM. The CDR3 reads CASSPLREETQYF. Written as DNA, the CDR3 is TGTGCCAGCAGTCCCCTTAGGGAAGAGACCCAGTACTTC.

The gene calls are TRBV29-1 and TRBJ2-1; D ambiguous. Germline V gives CDR1 SQVTM, CDR2 ANQGSEA. The CDR3 extends over 12 amino acids. The CDR3 DNA follows: TGCTTGGGGAAAGGGTCCTACAATGAGCAGTTCTTC. It encodes CLGKGSYNEQFF.